This T cell receptor beta chain was retrieved from a study of human T cells and chemical hapten exposure. About the study: Patch tests applied 0.01% DPC to the upper back and were scored after 6 days.

TCRdb fed the RACE reads into MiXCR, producing one record per CDR3 protein. The table records around 300,000 distinct CDR3 sequences, over 5% of them present only once. Time point denoted: pre-sensitization, week 0. Treatment defined: therapeutic diphenylcyclopropenone sensitization with weekly scalp DPC. Germline CDR1 is SQVTM and CDR2 is ANQGSEA. V was trimmed by 8 bases and J by 6 bases, leaving 16 bases between them. CDR3 length: 12 residues. The gene calls are TRBV29-1 and TRBJ1-1; D might be TRBD1 (5 bases). This sequence originates from a woman aged 18-29 years with alopecia areata. Some clones in this sample may be carry-over from other donors' samples. The specimen comprised whole blood, sampled in connection with sensitization to the hapten diphenylcyclopropenone (DPC). The CDR3 bases are TGCAGCTGCATCGGGACGGAGTCTGAAGCTTTCTTT. This sequence encodes CSCIGTESEAFF.